Here is one T cell receptor beta chain with its context. This record comes from a study of T cells in Graves' hyperthyroidism and ophthalmopathy. TCR beta CDR3 region amplification was performed from RNA transcripts. TCR CDR3 regions were first amplified by RT-PCR with HTBI primers. In TCRdb, the multiplex PCR reads were re-called with MiXCR into one record per CDR3 protein. The sample records under 300,000 distinct CDR3 sequences, 25% being singletons. Diagnoses used clinical symptoms, serum thyroxine and TRAb, thyroid ultrasound and orbital computed tomography. Sequencing was done on a sample of blood. The TCR comes from a man aged 40-50 years with Graves' hyperthyroidism that later progressed to Graves' ophthalmopathy.

This CDR3 is CATRTSGYTGELFF. The DNA of the CDR3 is TGTGCCACCCGGACTAGCGGATACACCGGGGAGCTGTTTTTT. The chain carries TRBV12-3 or TRBV12-4 and TRBJ2-2, with 10 bases fitting TRBD2. Unmatched junction bases numbered 5, after V lost 10 bases and J lost 3 bases. The CDR3 consists of 14 residues.